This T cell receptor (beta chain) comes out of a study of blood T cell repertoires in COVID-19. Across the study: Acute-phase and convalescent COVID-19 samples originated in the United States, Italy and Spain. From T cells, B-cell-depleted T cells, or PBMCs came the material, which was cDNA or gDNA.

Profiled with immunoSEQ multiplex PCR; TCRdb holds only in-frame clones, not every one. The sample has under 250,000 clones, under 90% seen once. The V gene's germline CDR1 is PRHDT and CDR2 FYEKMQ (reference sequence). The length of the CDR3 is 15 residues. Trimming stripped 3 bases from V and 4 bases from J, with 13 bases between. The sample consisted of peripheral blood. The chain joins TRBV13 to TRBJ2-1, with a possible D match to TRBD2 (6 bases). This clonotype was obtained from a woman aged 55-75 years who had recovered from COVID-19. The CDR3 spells CASSLRGSSYNEQFF. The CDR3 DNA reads TGTGCCAGCAGCTTGCGGGGCTCCTCTTACAATGAGCAGTTCTTC.